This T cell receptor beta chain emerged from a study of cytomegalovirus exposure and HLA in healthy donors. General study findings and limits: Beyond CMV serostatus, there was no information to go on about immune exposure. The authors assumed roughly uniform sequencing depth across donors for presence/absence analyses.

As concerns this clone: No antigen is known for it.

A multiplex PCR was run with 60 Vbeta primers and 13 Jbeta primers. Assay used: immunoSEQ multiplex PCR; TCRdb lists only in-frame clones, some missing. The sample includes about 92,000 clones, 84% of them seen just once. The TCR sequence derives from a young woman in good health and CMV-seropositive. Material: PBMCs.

The CDR3 sequence: CASSDPGQRQTQYF. CDR3 in DNA: TGTGCCAGCAGCGATCCGGGACAGAGACAGACCCAGTACTTC. This sequence joins TRBV7-2 and TRBJ2-5, with 7 nucleotides matching TRBD1. Per germline, CDR1 SGHTA and CDR2 FQGNSA. J gave up 6 bases and V 5 bases, and 9 bases lay outside the gene matches. The CDR3 is 14 amino acids.